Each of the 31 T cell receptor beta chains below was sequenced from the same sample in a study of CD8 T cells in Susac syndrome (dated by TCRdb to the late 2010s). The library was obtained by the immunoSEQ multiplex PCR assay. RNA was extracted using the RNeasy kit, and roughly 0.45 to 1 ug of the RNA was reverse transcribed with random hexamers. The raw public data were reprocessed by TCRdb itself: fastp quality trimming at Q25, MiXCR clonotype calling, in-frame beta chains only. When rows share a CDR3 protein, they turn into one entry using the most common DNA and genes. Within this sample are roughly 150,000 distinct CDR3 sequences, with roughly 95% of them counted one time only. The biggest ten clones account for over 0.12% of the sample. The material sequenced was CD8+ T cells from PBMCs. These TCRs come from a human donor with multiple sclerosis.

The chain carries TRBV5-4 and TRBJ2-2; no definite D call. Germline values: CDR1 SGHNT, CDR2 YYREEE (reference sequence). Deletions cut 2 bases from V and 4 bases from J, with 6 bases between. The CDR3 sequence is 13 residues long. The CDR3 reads CASSFWATGELFF. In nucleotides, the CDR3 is TGTGCCAGCAGCTTCTGGGCCACCGGGGAGCTGTTTTTT.

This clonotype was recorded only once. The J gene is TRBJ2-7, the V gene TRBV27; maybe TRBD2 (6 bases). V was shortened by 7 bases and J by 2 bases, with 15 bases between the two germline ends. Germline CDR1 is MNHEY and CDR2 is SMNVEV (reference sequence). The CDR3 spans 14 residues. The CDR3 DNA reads TGTGCCAGCAACGCCGGGACGGGAGCCTACGAGCAGTACTTC. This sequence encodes CASNAGTGAYEQYF.

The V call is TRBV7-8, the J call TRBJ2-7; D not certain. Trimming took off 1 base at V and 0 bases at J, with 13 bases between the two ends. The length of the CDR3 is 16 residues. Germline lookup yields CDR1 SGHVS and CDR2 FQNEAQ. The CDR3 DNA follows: TGTGCCAGCAGCTTAGGGAGTCTTCGGAGCTCCTACGAGCAGTACTTC. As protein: CASSLGSLRSSYEQYF.

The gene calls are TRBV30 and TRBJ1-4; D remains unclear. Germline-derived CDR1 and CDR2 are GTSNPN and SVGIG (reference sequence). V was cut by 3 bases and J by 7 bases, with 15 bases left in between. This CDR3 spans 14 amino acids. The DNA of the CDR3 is TGTGCCTGGAGAAAATGGACTGCGGGTGAAAAACTGTTTTTT. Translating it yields CAWRKWTAGEKLFF.

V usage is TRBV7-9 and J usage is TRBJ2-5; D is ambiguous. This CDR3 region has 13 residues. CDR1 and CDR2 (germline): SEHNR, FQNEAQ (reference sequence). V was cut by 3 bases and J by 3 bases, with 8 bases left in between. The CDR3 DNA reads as TGTGCCAGCAGCTTTCTGGGCGAAGAGACCCAGTACTTC. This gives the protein CASSFLGEETQYF. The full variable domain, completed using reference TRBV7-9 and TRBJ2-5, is DTGVSQNPRHKITKRGQNVTFRCDPISEHNRLYWYRQTLGQGPEFLTYFQNEAQLEKSRLLSDRFSAERPKGSFSTLEIQRTEQGDSAMYLCASSFLGEETQYFGPGTRLLVL.

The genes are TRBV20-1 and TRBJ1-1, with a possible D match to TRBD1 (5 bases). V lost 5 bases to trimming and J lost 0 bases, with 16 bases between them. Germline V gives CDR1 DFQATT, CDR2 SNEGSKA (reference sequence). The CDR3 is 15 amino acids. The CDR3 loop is CSAGRDLYMNTEAFF. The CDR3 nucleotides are TGCAGTGCTGGCCGGGACTTATACATGAACACTGAAGCTTTCTTT.

The CDR3 spells CSVRRQGAGYGYTF. Here the CDR3 DNA reads TGCAGCGTCCGAAGACAGGGAGCGGGGTATGGCTACACCTTC. V gene TRBV29-1 combines with J gene TRBJ1-2; the match to TRBD1 covers 7 bases. CDR3 length: 14 amino acids. CDR1 SQVTM and CDR2 ANQGSEA come from the germline V gene. Trimming at V came to 6 bases and at J to 5 bases, leaving 12 bases not matched to a gene.

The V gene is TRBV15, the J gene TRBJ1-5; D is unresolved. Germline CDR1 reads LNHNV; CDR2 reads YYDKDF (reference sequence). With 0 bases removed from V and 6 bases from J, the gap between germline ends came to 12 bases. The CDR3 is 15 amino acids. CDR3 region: CATSRDEGVGQPQHF. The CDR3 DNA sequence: TGTGCCACCAGCAGAGACGAGGGAGTCGGTCAGCCCCAGCATTTT.

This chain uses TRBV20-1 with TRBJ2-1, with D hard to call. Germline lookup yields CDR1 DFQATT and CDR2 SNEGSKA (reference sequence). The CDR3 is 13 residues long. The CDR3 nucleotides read TGCAGCGGGCTGCGAAGCTCCTACAATGAGCAGTTCTTC. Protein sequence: CSGLRSSYNEQFF.

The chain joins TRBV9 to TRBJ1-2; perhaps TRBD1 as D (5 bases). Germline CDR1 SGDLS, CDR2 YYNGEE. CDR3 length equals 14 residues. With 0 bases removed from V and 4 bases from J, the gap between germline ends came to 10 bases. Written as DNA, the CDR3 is TGTGCCAGCAGCGTAGGTACGGGACCCTATGGCTACACCTTC. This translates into CASSVGTGPYGYTF.

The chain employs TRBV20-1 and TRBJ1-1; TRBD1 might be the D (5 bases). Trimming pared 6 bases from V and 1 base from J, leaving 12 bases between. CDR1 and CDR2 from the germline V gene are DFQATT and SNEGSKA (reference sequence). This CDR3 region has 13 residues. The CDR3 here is CSAPTDKNTEAFF. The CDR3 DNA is TGCAGTGCCCCGACAGATAAGAACACTGAAGCTTTCTTT.

The CDR3 loop is CASTTGDEQFF. In DNA form, the CDR3 reads TGTGCCAGCACCACGGGGGATGAGCAGTTCTTC. The rearrangement uses TRBV5-6 and TRBJ2-1; a possible D gene is TRBD2 (6 bases). From germline, CDR1 is SGHDT and CDR2 YYEEEE. CDR3 size: 11 residues. Trimming took off 6 bases at V and 8 bases at J, with 9 bases between the two ends.

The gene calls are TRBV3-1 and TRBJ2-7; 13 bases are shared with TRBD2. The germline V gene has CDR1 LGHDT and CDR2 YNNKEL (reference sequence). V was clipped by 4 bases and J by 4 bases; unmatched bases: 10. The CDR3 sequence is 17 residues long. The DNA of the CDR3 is TGTGCCAGCAGCCCCAGATTCACGGGACTAGCGGGATACGAGCAGTACTTC. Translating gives CASSPRFTGLAGYEQYF.

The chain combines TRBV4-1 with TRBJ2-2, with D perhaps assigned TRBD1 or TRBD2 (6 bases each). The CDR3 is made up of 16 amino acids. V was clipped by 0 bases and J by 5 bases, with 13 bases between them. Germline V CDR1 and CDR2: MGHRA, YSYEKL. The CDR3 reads CASSQDEGGGTGELFF. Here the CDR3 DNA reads TGCGCCAGCAGCCAAGATGAGGGGGGTGGAACCGGGGAGCTGTTTTTT.

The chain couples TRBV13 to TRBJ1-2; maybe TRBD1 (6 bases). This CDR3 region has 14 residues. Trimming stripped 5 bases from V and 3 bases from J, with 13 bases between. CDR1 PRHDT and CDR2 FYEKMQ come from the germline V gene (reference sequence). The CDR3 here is CASSPLQGDYGYTF. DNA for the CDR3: TGTGCCAGCAGCCCCCTACAGGGTGACTATGGCTACACCTTC. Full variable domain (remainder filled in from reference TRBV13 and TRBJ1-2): AAGVIQSPRHLIKEKRETATLKCYPIPRHDTVYWYQQGPGQDPQFLISFYEKMQSDKGSIPDRFSAQQFSDYHSELNMSSLELGDSALYFCASSPLQGDYGYTFGSGTRLTVV.

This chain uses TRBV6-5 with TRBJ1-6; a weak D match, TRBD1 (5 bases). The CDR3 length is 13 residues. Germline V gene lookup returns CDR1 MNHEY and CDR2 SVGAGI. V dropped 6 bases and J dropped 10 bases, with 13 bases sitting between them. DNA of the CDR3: TGTGCCAGCAGCCCCTCTCAGGGATCACCCCTCCACTTT. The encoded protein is CASSPSQGSPLHF.

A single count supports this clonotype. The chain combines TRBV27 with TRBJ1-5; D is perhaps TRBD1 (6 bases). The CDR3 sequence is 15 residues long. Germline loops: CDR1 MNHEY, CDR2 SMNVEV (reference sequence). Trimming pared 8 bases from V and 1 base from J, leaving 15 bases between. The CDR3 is CASGGPGTSNQPQHF. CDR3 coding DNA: TGTGCCAGCGGGGGCCCCGGGACGAGCAATCAGCCCCAGCATTTT.

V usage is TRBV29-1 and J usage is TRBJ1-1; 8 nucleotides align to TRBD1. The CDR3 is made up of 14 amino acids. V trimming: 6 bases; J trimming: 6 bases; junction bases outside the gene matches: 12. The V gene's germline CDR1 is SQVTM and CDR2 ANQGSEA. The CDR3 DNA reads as TGCAGCGTCTTACTAGGGACAGGAAGGGCTGAAGCTTTCTTT. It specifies CSVLLGTGRAEAFF.

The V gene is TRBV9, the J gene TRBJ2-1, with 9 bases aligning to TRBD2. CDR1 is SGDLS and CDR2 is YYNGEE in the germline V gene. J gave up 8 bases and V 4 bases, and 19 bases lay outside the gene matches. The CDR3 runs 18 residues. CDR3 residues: CASSSPPGGLASGDEQFF. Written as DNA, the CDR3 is TGTGCCAGCAGCTCCCCTCCTGGGGGACTAGCTTCAGGGGATGAGCAGTTCTTC.

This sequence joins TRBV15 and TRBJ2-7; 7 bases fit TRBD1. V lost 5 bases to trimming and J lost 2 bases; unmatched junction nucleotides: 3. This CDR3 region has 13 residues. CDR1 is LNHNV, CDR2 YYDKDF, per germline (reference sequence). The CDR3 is CATSEDRTYEQYF. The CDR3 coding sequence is TGTGCCACCAGCGAGGACAGGACCTACGAGCAGTACTTC.

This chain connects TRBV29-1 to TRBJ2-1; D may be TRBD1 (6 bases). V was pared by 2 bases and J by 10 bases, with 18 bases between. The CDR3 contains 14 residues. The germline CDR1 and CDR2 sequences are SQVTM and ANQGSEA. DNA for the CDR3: TGCAGCGTTGAATACAGGGCGAAGGTTATAGAGCAGTTCTTC. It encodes CSVEYRAKVIEQFF.

CDR3 coding DNA: TGTGCCAGCAGTTACGGCAGGCGGGGGTACACAGATACGCAGTATTTT. It yields the protein CASSYGRRGYTDTQYF. This chain uses TRBV6-5 with TRBJ2-3, with 7 positions matching TRBD2. Germline-derived CDR1 and CDR2 are MNHEY and SVGAGI. With V trimmed by 2 bases and J by 2 bases, 7 bases remained unmatched. The CDR3 has 16 residues.

The DNA for the CDR3 is TGTGCCAGCAGCTTGCGGCGGGGAATCAATGAGCAGTTCTTC. Translated: CASSLRRGINEQFF. The chain couples TRBV5-6 to TRBJ2-1, with TRBD2 as a possible D gene (6 bases). The V gene's germline CDR1 is SGHDT and CDR2 YYEEEE. The CDR3 consists of 14 residues. V gave up 1 base and J gave up 6 bases, with 11 bases separating them. Using reference TRBV5-6 and TRBJ2-1 for the parts outside the CDR3, the full variable domain is DAGVTQSPTHLIKTRGQQVTLRCSPKSGHDTVSWYQQALGQGPQFIFQYYEEEERQRGNFPDRFSGHQFPNYSSELNVNALLLGDSALYLCASSLRRGINEQFFGPGTRLTVL.

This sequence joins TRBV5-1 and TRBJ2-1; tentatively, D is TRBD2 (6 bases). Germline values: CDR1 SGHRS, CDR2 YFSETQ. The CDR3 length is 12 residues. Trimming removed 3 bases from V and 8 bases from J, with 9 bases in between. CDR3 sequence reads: CASSSLADEQFF. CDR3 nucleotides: TGCGCCAGCAGCTCGTTAGCGGATGAGCAGTTCTTC.

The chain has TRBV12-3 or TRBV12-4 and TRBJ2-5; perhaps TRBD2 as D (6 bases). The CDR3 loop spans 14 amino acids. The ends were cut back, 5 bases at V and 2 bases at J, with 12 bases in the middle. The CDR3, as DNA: TGTGCCAGCAGTCGGCCCGGGACTCAAGAGACCCAGTACTTC. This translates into CASSRPGTQETQYF.

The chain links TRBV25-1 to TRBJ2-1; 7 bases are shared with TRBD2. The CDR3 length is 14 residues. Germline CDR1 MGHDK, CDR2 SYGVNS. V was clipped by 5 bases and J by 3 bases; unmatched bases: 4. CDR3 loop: CASSRGEIYNEQFF. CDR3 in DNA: TGTGCCAGCAGTCGGGGGGAAATCTACAATGAGCAGTTCTTC.

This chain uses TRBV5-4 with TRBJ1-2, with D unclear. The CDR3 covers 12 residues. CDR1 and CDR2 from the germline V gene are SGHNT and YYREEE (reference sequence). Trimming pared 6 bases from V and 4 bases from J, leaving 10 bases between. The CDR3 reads CASISPGYGYTF. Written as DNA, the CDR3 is TGTGCCAGCATATCACCGGGCTATGGCTACACCTTC.

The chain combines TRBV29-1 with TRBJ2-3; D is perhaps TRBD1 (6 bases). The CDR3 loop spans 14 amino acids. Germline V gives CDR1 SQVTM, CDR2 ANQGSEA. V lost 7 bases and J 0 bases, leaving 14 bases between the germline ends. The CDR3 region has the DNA TGCAGCGGACTACAGGGCGCTAGCACAGATACGCAGTATTTT. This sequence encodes CSGLQGASTDTQYF.

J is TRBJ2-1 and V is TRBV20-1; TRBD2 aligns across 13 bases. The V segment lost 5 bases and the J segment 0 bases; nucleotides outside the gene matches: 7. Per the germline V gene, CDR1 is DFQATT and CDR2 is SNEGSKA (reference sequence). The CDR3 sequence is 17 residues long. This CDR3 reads CSAEGTSGVISYNEQFF. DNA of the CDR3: TGCAGTGCTGAAGGGACTAGCGGGGTTATCTCCTACAATGAGCAGTTCTTC.

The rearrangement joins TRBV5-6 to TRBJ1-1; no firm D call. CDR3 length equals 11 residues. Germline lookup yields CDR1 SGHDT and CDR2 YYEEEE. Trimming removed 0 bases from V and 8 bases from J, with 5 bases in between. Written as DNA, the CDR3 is TGTGCCAGCAGCTTGGGGTTGGAAGCTTTCTTT. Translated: CASSLGLEAFF.

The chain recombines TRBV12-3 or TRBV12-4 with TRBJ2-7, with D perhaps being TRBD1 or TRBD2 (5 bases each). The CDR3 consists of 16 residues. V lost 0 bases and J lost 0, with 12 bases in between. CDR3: CASSLALGTSSYEQYF. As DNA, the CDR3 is TGTGCCAGCAGTTTAGCGCTCGGGACGAGCTCCTACGAGCAGTACTTC.